The following is a T cell receptor beta chain sequence with its context. A read error may produce the germline difference seen at one junction end. This sample is drawn from a study of blood T cell repertoires in COVID-19. Looking at the study overall: Specimens from acute and convalescent COVID-19 originated in the United States, Italy and Spain.

The CDR3 loop spans 14 amino acids. The germline V gene encodes CDR1 SSHAT and CDR2 FNYEAQ (reference sequence). Generated by immunoSEQ multiplex PCR, the TCRdb table keeps only in-frame clones and is missing some. The sample carries roughly 130,000 clones, roughly 76% recorded once. The chain links TRBV7-7 to TRBJ2-3, with 7 nucleotides matching TRBD1. Sequences were obtained from peripheral blood. The TCR was taken from a man older than 75 with acute or convalescent COVID-19. This chain's CDR3 is CASSPGTGTDTQYF. The CDR3, as DNA: TGTGCTAGCAGCCCCGGGACAGGCACAGATACGCAGTATTTT.